The 23 T cell receptor beta chains below come from one sample, sequenced in a study of vaccination effects on CD4 cells after COVID-19. These receptors have no identified antigens. The protocol was immunoSEQ multiplex PCR, while the TCRdb copy is restricted to in-frame clones and leaves out a portion. Among about 65,000 clones listed, roughly three quarters were seen once. Sequencing followed a ViraFEST assay step that expanded antigen-specific CD4+ T cells with viral peptide pools. Culture lasted around eleven days before CD4+ T cell isolation. Among the vaccine recipients, none had a prior SARS-CoV-2 infection, and nucleocapsid antibodies were negative. The input for sequencing was CD4+ T cells from PBMCs cultured with HCoV-NL63 spike peptides, taken before COVID-19 vaccination. The receptor source for this set is a human donor who received a COVID-19 vaccine.

The rearrangement uses TRBV4-3 and TRBJ2-5, with 8 nucleotides matching TRBD2. The length of the CDR3 is 15 residues. Trimming removed 2 bases from V and 2 bases from J; junction bases left unmatched: 4. The germline V gene encodes CDR1 LGHNA and CDR2 YSLEER. The DNA of the CDR3 is TGCGCCAGCAGCCAAATCGGGGGGGGGCAAGAGACCCAGTACTTC. Translating gives CASSQIGGGQETQYF.

V usage is TRBV15 and J usage is TRBJ1-2; TRBD1 might be the D (6 bases). Trimming left V 4 bases short and J 7 bases short, with 13 bases between. CDR1 LNHNV and CDR2 YYDKDF come from the germline V gene (reference sequence). The CDR3 spans 13 residues. The CDR3 sequence: CATSKLQGPGYTF. The CDR3 nucleotides are TGTGCCACCAGCAAGTTACAGGGACCTGGCTACACCTTC.

V usage is TRBV21-1 and J usage is TRBJ2-7; the D call TRBD2 from the table was never checked on the DNA. TRBV21-1 is marked as a pseudogene. This CDR3 contains 20 residues. CDR3 in DNA: TGTGCCAGCAGCAAAGCAGGGTCGACTAGCGGGGGGGGCACAGGGTACGAGCAGTACGTC. Residues: CASSKAGSTSGGGTGYEQYV.

The J gene is TRBJ1-1, the V gene TRBV2, with 11 bases fitting TRBD1. The CDR3 contains 14 residues. The V gene end was trimmed by 7 bases and the J gene end by 7 bases; junction bases not matched to a gene: 8. In germline, CDR1 is SNHLY, CDR2 FYNNEI. This CDR3 is CASKPTGTGGEAFF. The DNA for the CDR3 is TGTGCCAGCAAGCCAACCGGGACAGGGGGTGAAGCTTTCTTT.

The V gene is TRBV14, the J gene TRBJ1-4; D unclear. Germline assignment: CDR1 SGHDN and CDR2 FVKESK. Trimming left V 1 base short and J 8 bases short, with 8 bases between. The CDR3 is made up of 13 amino acids. The CDR3 DNA reads TGTGCCAGCAGCCAAGGGAGGGTAGAAAAACTGTTTTTT. Translation: CASSQGRVEKLFF.

V gene TRBV7-9 combines with J gene TRBJ2-3, with 11 bases identical to TRBD2. J gave up 4 bases and V 5 bases, and 8 bases lay outside the gene matches. This CDR3 region has 16 residues. Germline assignment: CDR1 SEHNR and CDR2 FQNEAQ (reference sequence). DNA of the CDR3: TGTGCCAGCAGCCGCACTAGCGGGGGATCGGCAGATACGCAGTATTTT. Amino acids: CASSRTSGGSADTQYF. Combining the CDR3 with reference TRBV7-9 and TRBJ2-3 gives the whole variable domain DTGVSQNPRHKITKRGQNVTFRCDPISEHNRLYWYRQTLGQGPEFLTYFQNEAQLEKSRLLSDRFSAERPKGSFSTLEIQRTEQGDSAMYLCASSRTSGGSADTQYFGPGTRLTVL.

The chain links TRBV27 to TRBJ2-4; TRBD2 matches at 14 bases. Germline CDR1 MNHEY, CDR2 SMNVEV (reference sequence). The CDR3 is 17 residues long. V was clipped by 5 bases and J by 8 bases; unmatched bases: 11. The CDR3 DNA reads TGTGCCAGCAGTCAATCCGGGACTAGCGGGGGAGGGGACATTCAGTACTTC. Protein sequence: CASSQSGTSGGGDIQYF.

V usage is TRBV21-1 and J usage is TRBJ1-5; TRBD1 is taken as the D call from the table, unchecked against the DNA. TRBV21-1 is a known pseudogene. The CDR3 has 16 amino acids. CDR3 residues: CASSLPLTGGFQPQHF. The CDR3 nucleotides read TGTGCCAGCAGCCTACCTCTAACAGGGGGTTTTCAGCCCCAGCATTTT.

This sequence joins TRBV6-5 and TRBJ1-1; D gene uncertain. V lost 5 bases and J 1 base, leaving 11 bases between the germline ends. Germline V gene data show CDR1 as MNHEY and CDR2 as SVGAGI. The CDR3 has 14 amino acids. This CDR3 reads CASSNVAGNTEAFF. The CDR3 DNA reads TGTGCCAGCAGTAACGTTGCAGGGAACACTGAAGCTTTCTTT.

V is TRBV2 and J is TRBJ1-5, with D perhaps TRBD1 (6 bases). The length of the CDR3 is 15 residues. V shed 1 base and J shed 5 bases, with 12 bases lying between them. Germline V gene data show CDR1 as SNHLY and CDR2 as FYNNEI. The CDR3 protein is CASSEDRALDQPQHF. The DNA for the CDR3 is TGTGCCAGCAGTGAAGACAGGGCGCTCGATCAGCCCCAGCATTTT.

A few counts support this clone. The chain links TRBV6-2 or TRBV6-3 to TRBJ2-4, with a possible D match to TRBD1 (6 bases). The CDR3 runs 15 residues. The ends were cut back, 5 bases at V and 3 bases at J, with 14 bases in the middle. Germline loops: CDR1 MNHEY, CDR2 SVGEGT. In nucleotides, the CDR3 is TGTGCCAGCAGTGTCCGAGGGGGTGACAAAAACATTCAGTACTTC. Protein: CASSVRGGDKNIQYF.

V is TRBV4-1 and J is TRBJ1-5; weak D call: TRBD1 (6 bases). V was clipped by 4 bases and J by 4 bases, with 17 bases between them. The CDR3 has 16 amino acids. Germline V gene data show CDR1 as MGHRA and CDR2 as YSYEKL. CDR3 DNA sequence: TGCGCCAGCAGCCTAAGGGAGGCAGGGGTTAATCAGCCCCAGCATTTT. Its protein is CASSLREAGVNQPQHF.

This chain joins TRBV5-1 and TRBJ2-5; unclear D gene. From germline, CDR1 is SGHRS and CDR2 YFSETQ. The V and J ends lost 1 base and 2 bases respectively, with 12 bases between them. This CDR3 spans 15 amino acids. The CDR3 DNA reads TGCGCCAGCAGCTTGAACGCAGGCCCACAAGAGACCCAGTACTTC. Translation: CASSLNAGPQETQYF.

The V and J genes are TRBV5-1 and TRBJ2-3; D remains unclear. The CDR3 spans 14 residues. Germline CDR1 reads SGHRS; CDR2 reads YFSETQ. The ends were cut back, 7 bases at V and 4 bases at J, with 16 bases in the middle. This CDR3 reads CASLDLQSADTQYF. CDR3 DNA: TGCGCCAGCTTGGACCTCCAGAGCGCAGATACGCAGTATTTT.

V and J are TRBV6-6 and TRBJ1-4, with a weak D call TRBD1 (5 bases). Trimming took 6 bases from V and 8 from J, leaving 16 bases between them. The CDR3 contains 14 residues. The V gene's germline CDR1 is MNHNY and CDR2 SVGAGI (reference sequence). CDR3 bases: TGTGCCAGCAGGTCCGGGACTAGAGAAGAAAAACTGTTTTTT. It encodes CASRSGTREEKLFF.

The genes are TRBV9 and TRBJ1-2, with 10 bases fitting TRBD1. Germline V CDR1 and CDR2: SGDLS, YYNGEE. This CDR3 contains 15 residues. V lost 4 bases and J lost 7; bases outside the gene matches: 10. CDR3 DNA: TGTGCCAGCAGCACTCTGACAGGGGGCGTAGGTGGCTACACCTTC. Its translation is CASSTLTGGVGGYTF.

V usage is TRBV4-3 and J usage is TRBJ2-7, with D uncertain. The CDR3 is 15 residues long. V lost 3 bases, J lost 3 bases, and 15 bases lay in between. In germline, CDR1 is LGHNA, CDR2 YSLEER. CDR3: CASSHQTGRFYEQYV. The DNA for the CDR3 is TGCGCCAGCAGCCACCAGACCGGACGGTTCTACGAGCAGTACGTC.

The V and J genes are TRBV21-1 and TRBJ2-1; TRBD2 is taken as the D call from the table, unchecked against the DNA. TRBV21-1 corresponds to a pseudogene. The CDR3 contains 14 residues. Written as DNA, the CDR3 is TGTGCCAGCAGCAAAGGGGCCTCGGGGGGTGAGCAGTTCTTC. This sequence encodes CASSKGASGGEQFF.

This chain links TRBV27 with TRBJ2-2; 8 bases line up with TRBD2. V was clipped by 11 bases and J by 6 bases; unmatched bases: 14. Looked up from germline, CDR1 is MNHEY and CDR2 is SMNVEV (reference sequence). This CDR3 spans 15 amino acids. The CDR3 reads CASVYRAGDAGELFF. Here the CDR3 DNA reads TGTGCCTCAGTTTATCGAGCGGGGGATGCCGGGGAGCTGTTTTTT.

J is TRBJ1-1 and V is TRBV30; D unresolved. The CDR3 extends over 11 amino acids. V was trimmed by 3 bases and J by 4 bases, leaving 6 bases between them. Germline-derived CDR1 and CDR2 are GTSNPN and SVGIG (reference sequence). CDR3: CAWRRVTEAFF. The DNA of the CDR3 is TGTGCCTGGAGGAGGGTCACTGAAGCTTTCTTT.

Only one count was recorded for this clone. This chain uses TRBV3-1 (or the pseudogene TRBV3-2) with TRBJ2-5; 7 bases are a match to TRBD1. The CDR3 length is 14 residues. Germline CDR1 is LGHDT and CDR2 is YNNKEL (reference sequence). V was pared by 4 bases and J by 4 bases, with 6 bases of the junction left unmatched. CDR3 nucleotides: TGTGCCAGCAGCCGCGACAGGGCTCGAGAGACCCAGTACTTC. This sequence encodes CASSRDRARETQYF.

CDR3 amino acids: CASSYTPGAGNTIYF. The DNA of the CDR3 is TGTGCCAGCAGCTACACCCCAGGGGCGGGAAACACCATATATTTT. The chain recombines TRBV5-6 with TRBJ1-3; a possible D gene is TRBD1 (6 bases). This CDR3 contains 15 residues. Between the trimmed V and J ends, which lost 3 bases and 4 bases, there was a span of 14 bases. Germline CDR1 and CDR2: SGHDT and YYEEEE.

J is TRBJ2-3 and V is TRBV28; a weak D match, TRBD2 (5 bases). The germline CDR1 and CDR2 sequences are MDHEN and SYDVKM. Deletions cut 6 bases from V and 0 bases from J, with 7 bases between. This CDR3 region has 13 residues. This CDR3 reads CASRRASTDTQYF. CDR3 nucleotide sequence: TGTGCCAGCAGGCGGGCAAGCACAGATACGCAGTATTTT.